This T cell receptor (beta chain) was identified in a study of blood T cells in healthy people across ages. Turning to the study itself: About one barcoded beta molecule per two T cells was captured by template switching.

Study conclusions and caveats: Greater diversity and more naive CD4+ cells were seen in long-lived donors than in aged donors. TCR beta diversity tracked closely with naive T cell percentage.

With regard to this clonotype: Its specificity is unknown.

With a J-beta primer mix and a sample-barcoded 5' primer, a second PCR ran 7 to 11 cycles. TCRdb redid the calling of the 5' RACE reads with MiXCR, one entry per CDR3 protein. The sample lists about 630,000 distinct CDR3 sequences; about 21% were seen once. Sequencing used blood. This sequence was found in a man between 65 and 79 years old in good health.

The CDR3, as DNA: TGCAGTCTTCCGGGTAGCGGTTCTAGCACAGATACGCAGTATTTT. As protein: CSLPGSGSSTDTQYF. The genes are TRBV20-1 and TRBJ2-3; D is possibly TRBD2 (6 bases). Trimming stripped 8 bases from V and 0 bases from J, with 18 bases between. Looked up from germline, CDR1 is DFQATT and CDR2 is SNEGSKA (reference sequence). The CDR3 is 15 amino acids.